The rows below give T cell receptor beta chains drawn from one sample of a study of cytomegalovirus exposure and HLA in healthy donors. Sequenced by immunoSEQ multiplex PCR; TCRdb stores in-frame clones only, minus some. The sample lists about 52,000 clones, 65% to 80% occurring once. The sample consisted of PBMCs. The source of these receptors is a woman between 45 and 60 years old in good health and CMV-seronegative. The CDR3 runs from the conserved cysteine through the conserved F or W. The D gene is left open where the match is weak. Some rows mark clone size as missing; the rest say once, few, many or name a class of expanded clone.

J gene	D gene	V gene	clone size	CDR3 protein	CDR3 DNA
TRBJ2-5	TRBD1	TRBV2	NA	CASWGTGAGETQYF	TGTGCCAGCTGGGGGACAGGGGCGGGAGAGACCCAGTACTTC
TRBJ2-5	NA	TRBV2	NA	CASSEERRQYF	TGTGCCAGCAGTGAGGAGAGAAGGCAGTACTTC
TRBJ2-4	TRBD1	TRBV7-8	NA	CASRLGTGPKNIQYF	TGTGCCAGCAGATTGGGGACAGGCCCCAAAAACATTCAGTACTTC
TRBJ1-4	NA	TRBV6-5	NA	CASRSENEKLFF	TGTGCCAGCAGATCAGAAAATGAAAAACTGTTTTTT
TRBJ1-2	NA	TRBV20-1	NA	CSARGGGYTF	TGCAGTGCTAGAGGCGGCGGCTACACCTTC
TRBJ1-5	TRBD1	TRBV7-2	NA	CASSSTGDQPQHF	TGTGCCAGCAGCTCTACAGGGGATCAGCCCCAGCATTTT
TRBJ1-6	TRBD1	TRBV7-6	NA	CASSSRPGGSKSPLHF	TGTGCCAGCAGCTCCCGCCCAGGGGGTAGTAAGTCACCCCTCCACTTT
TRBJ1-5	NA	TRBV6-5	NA	CASSPSGGHQPQHF	TGTGCCAGCAGTCCTTCGGGGGGACATCAGCCCCAGCATTTT
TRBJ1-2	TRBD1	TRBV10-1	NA	CASSERGQDGYGYTF	TGCGCCAGCAGTGAGAGGGGGCAGGACGGTTATGGCTACACCTTC
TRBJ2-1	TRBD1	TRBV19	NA	CASSTSGQLYNEQFF	TGTGCCAGTAGTACCTCGGGACAGCTTTACAATGAGCAGTTCTTC
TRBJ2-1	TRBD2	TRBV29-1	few	CSVVPTSGGAKQFF	TGCAGCGTTGTTCCGACTAGCGGGGGGGCGAAGCAGTTCTTC
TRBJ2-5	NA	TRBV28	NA	CASAAGETQYF	TGTGCCAGCGCCGCCGGGGAGACCCAGTACTTC
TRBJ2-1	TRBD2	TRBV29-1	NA	CSVARLGLAVLTGGNEQFF	TGCAGCGTTGCCCGACTGGGACTAGCGGTTCTTACCGGTGGGAATGAGCAGTTCTTC
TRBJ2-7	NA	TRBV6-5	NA	CASRGHPSEQYF	TGTGCCAGCAGGGGACACCCGTCCGAGCAGTACTTC
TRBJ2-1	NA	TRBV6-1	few	CASRSPGTTYNEQFF	TGTGCCAGCAGGAGTCCGGGAACGACCTACAATGAGCAGTTCTTC
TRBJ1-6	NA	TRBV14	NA	CASSQALSSPLHF	TGTGCCAGCAGCCAAGCCCTCTCTTCACCCCTCCACTTT
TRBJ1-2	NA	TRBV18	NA	CASSVGRDYGYTF	TGTGCCAGCTCGGTCGGGAGGGACTATGGCTACACCTTC
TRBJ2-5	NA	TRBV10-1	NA	CASTGLSRKTQYF	TGCGCCAGCACTGGACTGTCCCGAAAGACCCAGTACTTC
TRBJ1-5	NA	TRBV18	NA	CASSPEIGNQPQHF	TGTGCCAGCTCACCGGAGATAGGCAATCAGCCCCAGCATTTT
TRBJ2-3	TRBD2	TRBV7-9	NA	CASSSGRGAPDTQYF	TGTGCCAGCAGCTCTGGGAGGGGCGCCCCAGATACGCAGTATTTT
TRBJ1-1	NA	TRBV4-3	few	CASSQRWQGGEYTEAFF	TGCGCCAGCAGCCAACGTTGGCAGGGCGGGGAATACACTGAAGCTTTCTTT
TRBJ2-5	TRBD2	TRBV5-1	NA	CASSLVTSGKETQYF	TGCGCCAGCAGCTTGGTCACTAGCGGCAAAGAGACCCAGTACTTC
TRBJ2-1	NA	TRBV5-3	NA	CASPEVNEQFF	TGTGCCAGTCCGGAGGTCAATGAGCAGTTCTTC
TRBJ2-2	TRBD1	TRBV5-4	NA	CASSQTAGQAFRGGELFF	TGTGCCAGCAGCCAGACAGCAGGACAGGCCTTTAGGGGCGGGGAGCTGTTTTTT
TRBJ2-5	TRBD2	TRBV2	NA	CASSEARGGLAQETQYF	TGTGCCAGCAGTGAAGCTAGGGGGGGACTAGCTCAAGAGACCCAGTACTTC
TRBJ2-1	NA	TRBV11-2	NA	CASSLVRGDVPYNEQFF	TGTGCCAGCAGCTTAGTACGGGGTGACGTACCTTACAATGAGCAGTTCTTC
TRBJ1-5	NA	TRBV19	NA	CASSTDSNQPQHF	TGTGCCAGTAGCACGGACTCGAATCAGCCCCAGCATTTT
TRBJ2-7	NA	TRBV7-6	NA	CASSSRGGEQYF	TGTGCCAGCAGCTCCAGGGGTGGGGAGCAGTACTTC
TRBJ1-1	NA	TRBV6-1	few	CASKYIGVADTEAFF	TGTGCCAGCAAGTATATCGGCGTGGCGGACACTGAAGCTTTCTTT
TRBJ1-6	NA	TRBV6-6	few	CASSYSSGHGASPLHF	TGTGCCAGCAGTTACTCCTCCGGACATGGGGCTTCACCCCTCCACTTT
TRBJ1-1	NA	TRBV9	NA	CASSPQTGLANTEAFF	TGTGCCAGCAGCCCCCAAACGGGACTCGCCAACACTGAAGCTTTCTTT
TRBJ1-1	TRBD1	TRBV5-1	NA	CASSPGTAALSAFF	TGCGCCAGCAGCCCCGGGACAGCCGCATTATCCGCTTTCTTT
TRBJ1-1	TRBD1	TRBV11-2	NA	CASRLTGVENTEAFF	TGTGCCAGCAGGTTGACAGGGGTTGAGAACACTGAAGCTTTCTTT
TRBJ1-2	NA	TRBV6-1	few	CASSERSGSDGYTF	TGTGCCAGCAGTGAGCGTTCCGGGTCCGATGGCTACACCTTC
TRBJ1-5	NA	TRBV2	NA	CASSTDPRRPQHF	TGTGCCAGCAGTACTGACCCGCGGAGGCCCCAGCATTTT
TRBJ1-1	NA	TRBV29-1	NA	CSVAGDAFF	TGCAGCGTTGCAGGGGACGCTTTCTTT
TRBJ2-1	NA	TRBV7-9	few	CASSSGLEYNEQFF	TGTGCCAGCAGCTCGGGACTCGAGTACAATGAGCAGTTCTTC
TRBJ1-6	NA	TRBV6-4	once	CASSFSGNNSPLHF	TGTGCCAGCAGTTTCTCGGGAAATAATTCACCCCTCCACTTT
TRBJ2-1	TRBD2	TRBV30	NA	CARTSGSKSNEQFF	TGTGCTCGGACTAGCGGGAGTAAAAGCAATGAGCAGTTCTTC
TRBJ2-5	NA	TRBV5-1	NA	CASSLEGRGETQYF	TGCGCCAGCAGCTTAGAGGGGCGGGGAGAGACCCAGTACTTC